What follows describes a single T cell receptor beta chain. Researchers used template switching to add UMIs featuring a 6-nucleotide sample barcode. TCRdb reprocessed the 5' RACE reads; each CDR3 protein has one entry and no DNA is given. Seen in this sample are tens of thousands of distinct CDR3 sequences; the ten most common clones hold less than 8%. The entry originates in a study of monozygotic twins with inflammatory bowel disease. Germline V gene sequence: CDR1 KGHSH, CDR2 LQKENI. This CDR3 has 15 residues. The specimen was blood. This TCR was sampled from a human donor with ulcerative colitis or Crohn's disease, or a healthy co-twin of an affected twin (not recorded which). V is TRBV18 and J is TRBJ2-5; TCRdb gives TRBD1 as the D gene, but with no DNA this cannot be confirmed. CDR3 sequence reads: CASSPGQGPGETQYF.